These T cell receptor beta chains were read from a single sample in a study of metastatic and nonmetastatic thyroid tumors. TCRdb reprocessed the PCR reads using MiXCR. This sample yields 75,000 to 100,000 clones, of which approximately 11% are seen a single time; about 11% belongs to the top ten. The sample taken for sequencing was blood. These receptors were taken from a female donor with papillary thyroid cancer or a benign thyroid nodule (not recorded which). Some clones in this sample may be carry-over from other donors' samples. The CDR3 runs from the conserved cysteine through the conserved F or W. The D gene is left open where the match is weak. Rows may omit the clone size; those that give it use once, few, many or a size class.

j_call v_call d_call cdr3_length clone_size cdr3_aa cdr3_nt
TRBJ2-3 TRBV5-6 TRBD2 18 many CASSFGRLTSGRTDTQYF TGTGCCAGCAGCTTTGGGCGGCTGACTAGCGGGCGGACAGATACGCAGTATTTT
TRBJ1-2 TRBV28 - 15 few CASSLGGGVLHGYTF TGTGCCAGCAGTTTAGGGGGCGGGGTTCTTCATGGCTACACCTTC
TRBJ1-4 TRBV2 TRBD1 13 many CASSKPGTEKLFF TGTGCCAGCAGTAAACCCGGGACAGAGAAACTGTTTTTT
TRBJ1-3 TRBV18 TRBD1 19 - CASPRTGTGGAHSGNTIYF TGTGCCAGCCCACGTACCGGGACAGGGGGCGCCCACTCTGGAAACACCATATATTTT
TRBJ2-5 TRBV5-1 - 12 many CASSLSLETQYF TGCGCCAGCAGCTTGTCCCTAGAGACCCAGTACTTC
TRBJ1-5 TRBV12-3/TRBV12-4 - 16 - CASSYWYPTSGSPQHF TGTGCCAGCAGTTACTGGTACCCAACCTCCGGGTCGCCCCAGCATTTT
TRBJ1-5 TRBV6-2/TRBV6-3 - 14 many CASSSQDSNQPQHF TGTGCCAGCAGCTCTCAGGATAGCAATCAGCCCCAGCATTTT
TRBJ2-5 TRBV10-2 TRBD1 14 many CASSRDRLQETQYF TGCGCCAGCAGTCGGGACAGGCTACAAGAGACCCAGTACTTC
TRBJ1-3 TRBV6-1 TRBD1 16 many CASSFGQGLSGNTIYF TGTGCCAGCAGTTTTGGACAGGGCCTTTCCGGAAACACCATATATTTT
TRBJ2-7 TRBV7-2 - 15 many CASSFTRDNPYEQYF TGTGCCAGCAGCTTTACCCGGGACAACCCCTACGAGCAGTACTTC
TRBJ1-2 TRBV5-1 - 11 many CASSSGNGYTF TGCGCCAGCAGCTCAGGGAATGGCTACACCTTC
TRBJ2-2 TRBV9 TRBD2 20 - CASSDSLSSGRAMNTGELFF TGTGCCAGCAGCGATTCCCTCTCTAGCGGGAGGGCCATGAACACCGGGGAGCTGTTTTTT
TRBJ2-2 TRBV12-3/TRBV12-4 - 13 many CASSSQITGELFF TGTGCCAGCAGTTCCCAAATTACCGGGGAGCTGTTTTTT
TRBJ2-2 TRBV12-3/TRBV12-4 - 16 many CASSLKGRVATGELFF TGTGCCAGCAGTTTAAAGGGGCGGGTGGCTACCGGGGAGCTGTTTTTT
TRBJ2-1 TRBV3-1 TRBD2 19 many CASSPLGGASGSKYNEQFF TGTGCCAGCAGCCCTCTAGGGGGGGCTAGCGGGAGCAAATACAATGAGCAGTTCTTC
TRBJ2-1 TRBV5-1 - 12 many CASSSIYNEQFF TGCGCCAGCAGCTCCATCTACAATGAGCAGTTCTTC
TRBJ2-3 TRBV13 TRBD2 16 many CASSLDRLADGDTQYF TGTGCCAGCAGCCTAGACCGTCTAGCGGATGGAGATACGCAGTATTTT
TRBJ2-7 TRBV2 TRBD2 16 many CASRGTSGSRSYEQYF TGTGCCAGCAGGGGGACTAGCGGGAGTAGAAGCTACGAGCAGTACTTC
TRBJ2-3 TRBV7-2 TRBD2 13 - CASSLAGGDTQYF TGTGCCAGCAGCTTAGCGGGGGGGGATACGCAGTATTTT
TRBJ2-5 TRBV20-1 TRBD2 15 - CSARSGLAPGETQYF TGCAGTGCTCGCTCAGGACTAGCGCCGGGGGAGACCCAGTACTTC
TRBJ2-7 TRBV11-1 TRBD2 16 - CASSWGLAGGNGEQYF TGTGCCAGCAGCTGGGGACTAGCGGGAGGAAATGGGGAGCAGTACTTC
TRBJ2-7 TRBV7-8 TRBD1 16 many CASSLAPTGGLYEQYF TGTGCCAGCAGCTTAGCCCCGACAGGGGGGCTCTACGAGCAGTACTTC
TRBJ2-1 TRBV7-9 - 16 many CASSPGEGRTYNEQFF TGTGCCAGCAGCCCCGGTGAGGGGCGGACCTACAATGAGCAGTTCTTC
TRBJ1-1 TRBV6-1 - 13 many CASSEYWPPLAFF TGTGCCAGCAGTGAATATTGGCCTCCGTTGGCTTTCTTT
TRBJ2-1 TRBV6-1 TRBD1 15 many CASSPGQTSYNEQFF TGTGCCAGCAGTCCGGGACAGACCTCCTACAATGAGCAGTTCTTC
TRBJ2-2 TRBV11-2 TRBD2 16 many CASSPRLAGTSGELFF TGTGCCAGCAGCCCGAGACTAGCGGGAACGTCCGGGGAGCTGTTTTTT
TRBJ1-1 TRBV5-5 TRBD1 13 many CASSFQGATEAFF TGTGCCAGCAGCTTTCAGGGGGCTACTGAAGCTTTCTTT
TRBJ2-2 TRBV18 - 13 - CAISPQGTGEPFF TGTGCCATCTCACCGCAGGGTACCGGGGAGCCGTTTTTT
TRBJ2-1 TRBV9 TRBD2 15 many CASSAGGLAVLEQFF TGTGCCAGCAGCGCGGGGGGACTAGCGGTACTTGAGCAGTTCTTC
TRBJ1-2 TRBV28 - 13 many CASSPLGVYGYTF TGTGCCAGCAGTCCCCTGGGGGTCTATGGCTACACCTTC
TRBJ2-2 TRBV29-1 - 15 many CSVEVSATNTGELFF TGCAGCGTGGAGGTGTCAGCTACGAACACCGGGGAGCTGTTTTTT
TRBJ1-6 TRBV5-1 - 15 many CASSLDKTNNSPLHF TGCGCCAGCAGCTTGGACAAGACCAATAATTCACCCCTCCACTTT
TRBJ2-3 TRBV19 - 20 many CASSIEQPSMVAEGADTQYF TGTGCCAGTAGTATAGAACAACCTTCAATGGTGGCGGAAGGCGCAGATACGCAGTATTTT
TRBJ2-5 TRBV7-9 - 14 many CASSPRADQETQYF TGTGCCAGCAGCCCCCGGGCCGACCAAGAGACCCAGTACTTC
TRBJ2-5 TRBV2 TRBD1 14 many CASREQGGQETQYF TGTGCCAGCAGGGAACAGGGGGGCCAAGAGACCCAGTACTTC
TRBJ1-1 TRBV4-1 - 14 many CASSQDRGRQEAFF TGCGCCAGCAGCCAAGATCGTGGGCGGCAGGAAGCTTTCTTT
TRBJ2-3 TRBV3-1 - 15 - CASSHLTVLTDTQYF TGTGCCAGCAGCCACCTCACAGTGTTGACGGATACGCAGTATTTT
TRBJ1-1 TRBV5-8 TRBD1 15 many CASSLLTGTAAEAFF TGTGCCAGCAGCTTACTGACAGGGACGGCCGCTGAAGCTTTCTTT
TRBJ2-4 TRBV6-5 TRBD2 19 many CASGPVRTSGKAAKNIQYF TGTGCCAGCGGTCCCGTTAGGACTAGCGGGAAAGCAGCCAAAAACATTCAGTACTTC
TRBJ2-5 TRBV24-1 - 14 many CATQGGGNQETQYF TGTGCCACCCAGGGGGGAGGCAACCAAGAGACCCAGTACTTC
TRBJ1-5 TRBV19 - 16 many CASTGGDRSLNQPQHF TGTGCCAGTACCGGGGGCGACAGGAGCCTCAATCAGCCCCAGCATTTT
TRBJ1-2 TRBV28 - 14 - CARKATGRDYGYTF TGTGCCAGAAAAGCTACAGGGCGAGACTATGGCTACACCTTC
TRBJ1-2 TRBV3-1 TRBD1 14 many CASSRWTGVPDYTF TGTGCCAGCAGCCGGTGGACAGGAGTGCCCGACTACACCTTC
TRBJ2-7 TRBV11-2 - 15 few CASSLGPDSSYEQYF TGTGCCAGCAGCTTAGGTCCCGACAGCAGCTACGAGCAGTACTTC
TRBJ1-6 TRBV5-1 TRBD1 15 many CASSSGTADNSPLHF TGCGCCAGCAGCAGCGGGACAGCAGATAATTCACCCCTCCACTTT
TRBJ1-1 TRBV29-1 - 13 many CSVETSADTEAFF TGCAGCGTTGAAACGTCGGCAGACACTGAAGCTTTCTTT
TRBJ2-2 TRBV19 TRBD2 17 many CASSTRTSGVNTGELFF TGTGCCAGTAGTACCCGTACTAGCGGGGTTAACACCGGGGAGCTGTTTTTT
TRBJ1-1 TRBV30 - 11 many CAWGRDSEAFF TGTGCCTGGGGACGTGACAGCGAAGCTTTCTTT
TRBJ2-3 TRBV30 TRBD2 16 once CAWSVGAGGSTDTQYF TGTGCCTGGAGTGTAGGGGCGGGGGGTAGCACAGATACGCAGTATTTT
TRBJ2-2 TRBV7-3 - 14 - CASSSGHVPGELFF TGTGCCAGCAGCTCGGGACATGTCCCCGGGGAGCTGTTTTTT
TRBJ2-1 TRBV12-3/TRBV12-4 - 13 few CASSLVREGEQFF TGTGCCAGCAGTTTAGTACGTGAGGGTGAGCAGTTCTTC
TRBJ1-3 TRBV13 TRBD1 15 many CASRLQGRSGNTIYF TGTGCCAGCAGGCTACAGGGGAGGTCTGGAAACACCATATATTTT
TRBJ1-5 TRBV28 TRBD1 15 few CASSYTGARSQPQHF TGTGCCAGCAGTTATACAGGGGCGAGGAGTCAGCCCCAGCATTTT
TRBJ2-7 TRBV11-2 - 15 - CASSPMNSASYEQYF TGTGCCAGCAGCCCCATGAATAGCGCATCCTACGAGCAGTACTTC
TRBJ2-3 TRBV27 TRBD2 14 many CASSQGGPTDTQYF TGTGCCAGCAGTCAGGGAGGGCCGACAGATACGCAGTATTTT
TRBJ2-4 TRBV20-1 - 13 many CSASKAAKNIQYF TGCAGTGCTAGTAAAGCAGCCAAAAACATTCAGTACTTC
TRBJ2-5 TRBV5-4 TRBD2 14 - CASSPGTSTETQYF TGTGCCAGCAGCCCCGGGACTAGCACAGAGACCCAGTACTTC